This TCR beta chain is from a study of T cells after posttransplantation cyclophosphamide. Findings and limits, study-wide: Tissue-infiltrating T cells from skin or gut overlapped little with blood T cells. Donor-recipient repertoire similarity was low at 1-2 months, rising over year one. TRB clonality was highly associated with recipient CMV seropositivity and reactivation.

Profiling relied on immunoSEQ multiplex PCR, and the TCRdb table lists in-frame clones only, not all of them. This repertoire lists about 9,200 clones without singletons; less than 30% sits in the top ten. Concerning this clone: Its antigen is unknown.

Busulfan-fludarabine conditioning, marrow transplant, and cyclophosphamide on days +3 and +4 were administered. The V end lost 0 bases, the J end lost 5 bases, and 16 bases lay between the germline ends. This CDR3 has 16 amino acids. CDR1 and CDR2 from the germline V gene are SGHRS and YFSETQ. The chain couples TRBV5-1 to TRBJ2-3; tentative D call: TRBD2 (7 bases). Sequencing used PBMCs, obtained after allogeneic stem cell transplant with posttransplant cyclophosphamide. The TCR originated in a female patient in her forties who received an allogeneic stem cell transplant from a related donor, was CMV-positive, and had no GVHD. The graft donor may be the source of some T cells. In DNA, the CDR3 is TGCGCCAGCAGCTTGGCCGGGGCGGGGGCGCGAGATACGCAGTATTTT. Its protein product is CASSLAGAGARDTQYF.